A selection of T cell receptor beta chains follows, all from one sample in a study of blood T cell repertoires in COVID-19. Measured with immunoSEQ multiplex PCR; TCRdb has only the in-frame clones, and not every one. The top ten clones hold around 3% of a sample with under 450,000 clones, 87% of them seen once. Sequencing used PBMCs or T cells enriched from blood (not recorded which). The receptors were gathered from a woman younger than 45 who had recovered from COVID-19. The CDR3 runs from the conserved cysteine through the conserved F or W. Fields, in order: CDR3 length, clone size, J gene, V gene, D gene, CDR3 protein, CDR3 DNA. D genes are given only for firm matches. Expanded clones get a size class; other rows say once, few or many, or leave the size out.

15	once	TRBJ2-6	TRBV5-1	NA	CASSLDSSGANVLTF	TGCGCCAGCAGCTTGGACAGCTCTGGTGCCAACGTCCTGACTTTC
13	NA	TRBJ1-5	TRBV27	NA	CASSLVGNQPQHF	TGTGCCAGCAGTTTAGTCGGCAATCAGCCCCAGCATTTT
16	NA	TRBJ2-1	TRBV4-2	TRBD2	CASSQEVAGSYNEQFF	TGTGCCAGCAGCCAAGAGGTAGCGGGCTCCTACAATGAGCAGTTCTTC
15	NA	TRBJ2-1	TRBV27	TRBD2	CASSFGLAGGNEQFF	TGTGCCAGCAGTTTCGGACTAGCGGGAGGTAACGAGCAGTTCTTC
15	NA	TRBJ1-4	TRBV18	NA	CASSPRIATNEKLFF	TGTGCCAGCTCCCCTAGGATTGCAACTAATGAAAAACTGTTTTTT
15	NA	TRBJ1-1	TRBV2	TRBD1	CASEGQVTRGTEAFF	TGTGCCAGCGAGGGACAGGTCACTCGAGGGACTGAAGCTTTCTTT
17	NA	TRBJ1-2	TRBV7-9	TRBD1	CASSLVGQGPSNYGYTF	TGTGCCAGCAGCTTAGTAGGACAGGGGCCTTCTAACTATGGCTACACCTTC
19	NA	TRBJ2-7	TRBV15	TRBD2	CATSRDSAQREGRLAEQYF	TGTGCCACCAGCAGAGATTCCGCCCAGCGGGAGGGCCGTCTCGCCGAGCAGTACTTC
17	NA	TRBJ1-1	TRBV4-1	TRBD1	CASSPFIGQGRRTEAFF	TGCGCCAGCAGCCCCTTTATAGGACAGGGGCGGAGGACTGAAGCTTTCTTT
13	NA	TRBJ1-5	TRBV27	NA	CASSASRNQPQHF	TGTGCCAGCAGTGCGTCGAGGAATCAGCCCCAGCATTTT
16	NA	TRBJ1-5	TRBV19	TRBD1	CASSIPAGGSNQPQHF	TGTGCCAGTAGTATTCCGGCAGGGGGCAGCAATCAGCCCCAGCATTTT